This T cell receptor (beta chain) was documented in a study of T-cell reconstitution after alpha-beta-depleted transplantation in children. Unique molecular identifiers were built into the TCRbeta library. TCRdb re-called the PCR reads with MiXCR, one entry per CDR3 protein. The table has around 600,000 distinct CDR3 sequences, over 9.5% seen once. Trimming cost V 4 bases and J 3 bases; bases outside gene matches: 9. This CDR3 is 16 amino acids long. The germline CDR1 and CDR2 sequences are SGDLS and YYNGEE. This specimen was PBMCs from the stem cell graft donor, taken from the stem cell graft. The chain has TRBV9 and TRBJ1-3; 8 nucleotides match TRBD1. The clonotype comes from a human donor who donated a stem cell graft to a child with acute myeloid leukemia. CDR3 DNA sequence: TGTGCCAGCAGCCTCGACAGGGGAGGAAGTGGAAACACCATATATTTT. Protein product: CASSLDRGGSGNTIYF.